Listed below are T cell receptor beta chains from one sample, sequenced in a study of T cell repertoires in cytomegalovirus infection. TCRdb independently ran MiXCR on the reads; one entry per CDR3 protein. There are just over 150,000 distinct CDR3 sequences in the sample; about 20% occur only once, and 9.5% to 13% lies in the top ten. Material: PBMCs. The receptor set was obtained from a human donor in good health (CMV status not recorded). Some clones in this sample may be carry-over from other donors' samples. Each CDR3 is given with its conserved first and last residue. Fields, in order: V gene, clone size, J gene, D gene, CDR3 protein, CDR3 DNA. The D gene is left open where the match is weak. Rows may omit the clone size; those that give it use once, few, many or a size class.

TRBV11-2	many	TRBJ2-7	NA	CASSVGPSYEQYF	TGTGCCAGCAGCGTGGGACCCTCCTACGAGCAGTACTTC
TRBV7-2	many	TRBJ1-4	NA	CASSLSRASGEKLFF	TGTGCCAGCAGCTTATCGAGAGCGTCGGGTGAAAAACTGTTTTTT
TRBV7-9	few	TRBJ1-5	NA	CASSLGQDGQPQHF	TGTGCCAGCAGCTTAGGCCAGGATGGGCAGCCCCAGCATTTT
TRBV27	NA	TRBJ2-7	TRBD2	CASSLTGGLFEQYF	TGTGCCAGCAGTTTAACGGGAGGGTTATTCGAGCAGTACTTC
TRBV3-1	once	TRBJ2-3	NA	CASRPLDLPSTDTQYF	TGTGCCAGCAGGCCCCTTGACCTACCGAGCACAGATACGCAGTATTTT
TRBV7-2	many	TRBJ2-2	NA	CASSLTWGSLNTGELFF	TGTGCCAGCAGCTTAACTTGGGGTAGCCTGAACACCGGGGAGCTGTTTTTT
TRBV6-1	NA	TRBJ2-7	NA	CASSPRLVRGRGYEQYF	TGTGCCAGCAGTCCACGCCTGGTGAGGGGCCGGGGATACGAGCAGTACTTC
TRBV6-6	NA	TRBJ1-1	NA	CASSYSRRAIVNTEAFF	TGTGCCAGCAGTTACTCGAGACGGGCAATAGTGAACACTGAAGCTTTCTTT
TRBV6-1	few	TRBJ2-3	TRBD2	CASRRGGGTDTQYF	TGTGCCAGCAGGCGCGGGGGAGGCACAGATACGCAGTATTTT
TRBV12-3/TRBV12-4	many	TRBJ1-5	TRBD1	CASRFLGTGGNQPQHF	TGTGCCAGCAGGTTCTTAGGGACAGGGGGCAACCAGCCCCAGCATTTT
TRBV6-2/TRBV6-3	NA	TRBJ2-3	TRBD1	CASSYSRTGPDTQYF	TGTGCCAGCAGTTACTCCCGGACAGGGCCAGATACGCAGTATTTT
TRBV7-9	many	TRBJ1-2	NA	CASSLGTFGGYTF	TGTGCCAGCAGCCTGGGGACCTTCGGGGGCTACACCTTC
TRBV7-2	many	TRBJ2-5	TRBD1	CASDDRGAVETQYF	TGTGCCAGCGACGACAGGGGGGCGGTAGAGACCCAGTACTTC
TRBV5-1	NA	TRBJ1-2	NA	CASSLQNQGLNGYTF	TGCGCCAGCAGCTTGCAAAATCAGGGGCTTAATGGCTACACCTTC
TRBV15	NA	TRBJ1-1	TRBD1	CATSRGGQGETEAFF	TGTGCCACCAGCAGAGGGGGACAGGGCGAGACTGAAGCTTTCTTT
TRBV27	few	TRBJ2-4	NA	CASSFRPVRGLAKNIQYF	TGTGCCAGCAGTTTCCGGCCCGTAAGGGGCCTAGCCAAAAACATTCAGTACTTC
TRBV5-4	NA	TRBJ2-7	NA	CASSFPGLSSYEQYF	TGTGCCAGCAGCTTCCCGGGTTTGAGCTCCTACGAGCAGTACTTC
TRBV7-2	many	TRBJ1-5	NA	CASSLSSGNQPQHF	TGTGCCAGCAGCTTAAGCTCTGGGAATCAGCCCCAGCATTTT
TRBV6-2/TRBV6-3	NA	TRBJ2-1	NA	CTSSYSNRANEQFF	TGTACCAGCAGTTACTCGAATAGGGCCAATGAGCAGTTCTTC
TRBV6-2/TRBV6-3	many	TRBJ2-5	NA	CASSYQGSGRETQYF	TGTGCCAGCAGTTACCAGGGGTCGGGACGAGAGACCCAGTACTTC
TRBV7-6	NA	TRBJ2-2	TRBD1	CASSSTGAGELFF	TGTGCCAGCAGTTCGACAGGGGCCGGGGAGCTGTTTTTT
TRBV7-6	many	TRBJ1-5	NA	CASSPQDYSNQPQHF	TGTGCCAGCAGCCCTCAGGATTATAGCAATCAGCCCCAGCATTTT
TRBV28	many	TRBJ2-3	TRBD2	CASSYGGASTDTQYF	TGTGCCAGCAGTTACGGGGGGGCTAGCACAGATACGCAGTATTTT
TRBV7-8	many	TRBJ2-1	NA	CASSPLPTAYNEQFF	TGTGCCAGCAGCCCTTTACCGACAGCCTACAATGAGCAGTTCTTC
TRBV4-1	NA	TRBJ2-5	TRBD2	CASSDRGGFKETQYF	TGCGCCAGCAGCGACCGCGGGGGATTCAAAGAGACCCAGTACTTC
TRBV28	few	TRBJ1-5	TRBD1	CASSPLGTGGAGQPQHF	TGTGCCAGCAGTCCCCTCGGGACAGGGGGCGCGGGTCAGCCCCAGCATTTT
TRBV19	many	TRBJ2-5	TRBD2	CASSIILASGSAETQYF	TGTGCCAGTAGTATAATCTTGGCTAGCGGGAGTGCGGAGACCCAGTACTTC